This TCR beta chain was identified in a study of technical replicates of blood from a handful of donors. Sequencing used immunoSEQ multiplex PCR; TCRdb keeps in-frame clones, though not all of them. In the table there are tens of thousands of clones, 96% of which are singletons. The count of this clone is one. The V segment lost 11 bases and the J segment 5 bases; nucleotides outside the gene matches: 11. The germline V gene has CDR1 MDHEN and CDR2 SYDVKM. The CDR3 sequence is 14 residues long. The sequenced sample was T cells isolated from PBMCs. This receptor was obtained from a human donor in good health. The gene calls are TRBV28 and TRBJ1-4; 7 bases are a match to TRBD1. The CDR3 sequence: CAVCWTGRNEKLFF. CDR3 nucleotides: TGTGCCGTTTGTTGGACAGGACGAAATGAAAAACTGTTTTTT.